What follows describes a single T cell receptor (beta chain). The method was immunoSEQ multiplex PCR; TCRdb's version includes in-frame clones alone and lacks a portion of them. This sample has about 300,000 clones, with around 86% found just once. Trimming pared 1 base from V and 1 base from J, leaving 7 bases between. Germline V gives CDR1 KGHDR, CDR2 SFDVKD. This CDR3 region has 15 residues. Participant ages covered about 18 to 95 years across about two dozen US areas. Participant reports of clinical history set cohort assignment. This sample is drawn from a study of blood T cell repertoires in COVID-19.

Sample: PBMCs or T cells enriched from blood (not recorded which). J is TRBJ2-1 and V is TRBV24-1; D is unclear. The source is a man younger than 40 who had recovered from COVID-19. In nucleotides, the CDR3 is TGTGCCACCAGTGATTTAAGCTTTTCCTACAATGAGCAGTTCTTC. Amino acids: CATSDLSFSYNEQFF.